This entry lists 10 T cell receptor beta chains sequenced from one sample in a study of cytomegalovirus exposure and HLA in healthy donors. PCR employed 60 Vbeta and 13 Jbeta primers. The protocol was immunoSEQ multiplex PCR, while the TCRdb copy is restricted to in-frame clones and leaves out a portion. In the table there are some 150,000 clones, 83% of which are singletons. Sequencing was carried out using PBMCs. These receptor sequences come from a man aged 35 to 55 in good health and CMV-seronegative.

The CDR3: CASSYSVEGENTEAFF. The CDR3 nucleotides read TGTGCCAGCAGTTATTCCGTGGAGGGAGAGAACACTGAAGCTTTCTTT. The rearrangement uses TRBV28 and TRBJ1-1; D not certain. V lost 4 bases and J lost 1, with 16 bases in between. Looked up from germline, CDR1 is MDHEN and CDR2 is SYDVKM. This CDR3 contains 16 residues.

Note on this clone: The sample holds other DNA sequences that translate to the same CDR3. The chain is built from TRBV28 and TRBJ1-3; TRBD1 aligns across 7 bases. CDR1 is MDHEN and CDR2 is SYDVKM in the germline V gene. The CDR3 extends over 15 amino acids. J lost 4 bases, V lost 2 bases, and 5 bases had no gene match. CDR3 coding DNA: TGTGCCAGCAGTTTACGACAGGGTACGGGAAACACCATATATTTT. Translated: CASSLRQGTGNTIYF.

The rearrangement joins TRBV19 to TRBJ1-2; TRBD1 aligns across 8 bases. The CDR3 is 13 amino acids. V lost 6 bases to trimming and J lost 8 bases; unmatched junction nucleotides: 8. Germline V lookup: CDR1 LNHDA, CDR2 SQIVND (reference sequence). CDR3 in amino acids: CASSRQGMGGYTF. The CDR3 DNA follows: TGTGCCAGTAGCCGACAGGGGATGGGAGGCTACACCTTC.

This clone came up once. CDR3 residues: CASSTTGRSVGKLFF. The CDR3 bases are TGTGCCAGTAGTACGACAGGGAGATCGGTTGGAAAACTGTTTTTT. The chain links TRBV19 to TRBJ1-4; TRBD1 aligns across 7 bases. The junction had 12 bases not matched to a gene; V was cut back by 4 bases and J by 10 bases. Germline values: CDR1 LNHDA, CDR2 SQIVND (reference sequence). The CDR3 extends over 15 amino acids.

As for this clone: A read error may produce the germline difference seen at one junction end. The rearrangement links TRBV7-9 to TRBJ2-2; 8 bases agree with TRBD1. Germline V lookup: CDR1 SEHNR, CDR2 FQNEAQ (reference sequence). The CDR3 consists of 15 residues. In DNA form, the CDR3 reads TGTTCCAGCAGATCAAGAGGACAGGGCACCGGGGAGCTGTTTTTT. This gives the protein CSSRSRGQGTGELFF.

V gene TRBV5-1 combines with J gene TRBJ2-3; perhaps TRBD1 as D (6 bases). V lost 0 bases to trimming and J lost 5 bases, with 16 bases between them. In germline, CDR1 is SGHRS, CDR2 YFSETQ. The CDR3 is made up of 16 amino acids. The CDR3 sequence: CASSLAKNRDIDTQYF. In nucleotides, the CDR3 is TGCGCCAGCAGCTTGGCCAAAAACAGGGATATAGATACGCAGTATTTT.

V is TRBV9 and J is TRBJ2-5; the match to TRBD1 covers 7 bases. Germline V lookup: CDR1 SGDLS, CDR2 YYNGEE. The CDR3 spans 16 residues. After removal of 0 bases from V and 6 bases from J, the junction contained 11 bases not matched to a gene. CDR3 residues: CASSVGQGQGGKTQYF. DNA of the CDR3: TGTGCCAGCAGCGTAGGACAGGGCCAGGGTGGGAAGACCCAGTACTTC.

This clone is a singleton in its sample. This sequence joins TRBV5-1 and TRBJ1-1, with 9 nucleotides matching TRBD1. The germline V gene has CDR1 SGHRS and CDR2 YFSETQ. This CDR3 spans 13 amino acids. V shed 3 bases, J shed 4 bases, and the junction held 1 base outside the gene matches. CDR3 coding DNA: TGCGCCAGCAGCTGGACAGGGGTCACTGAAGCTTTCTTT. Its protein is CASSWTGVTEAFF.

This clone was counted a single time. Mismatch with germline at one junction end may stem from a read error. CDR3 sequence (DNA): TGTTCCAGCAGCCCCGTAGGGACAAACTCCTACGAGCAGTACTTC. This translates into CSSSPVGTNSYEQYF. The chain is built from TRBV7-9 and TRBJ2-7; the D gene is possibly TRBD1 (6 bases). Germline CDR1 reads SEHNR; CDR2 reads FQNEAQ (reference sequence). The CDR3 has 15 residues.

The genes are TRBV11-2 and TRBJ2-7; 8 bases agree with TRBD1. This CDR3 has 14 residues. Per germline, CDR1 SGHAT and CDR2 FQNNGV. V was clipped by 5 bases and J by 4 bases; unmatched bases: 7. CDR3 residues: CASSLGQGMYEQYF. CDR3 sequence (DNA): TGTGCCAGCAGCCTCGGACAGGGAATGTACGAGCAGTACTTC.